One sample yielded the 21 T cell receptor beta chains listed below, sequenced in a study of cytomegalovirus exposure and HLA in healthy donors. The PCR made use of 60 Vbeta and 13 Jbeta primers. The table came from immunoSEQ multiplex PCR; TCRdb's copy has only in-frame clones and leaves some out. The table has around 80,000 clones, roughly 79% seen once. The sample comprised PBMCs. Receptors were obtained from a man between 18 and 35 years old in good health and CMV-seropositive.

This chain joins TRBV28 and TRBJ2-7; TRBD1 might be the D (6 bases). Per the germline V gene, CDR1 is MDHEN and CDR2 is SYDVKM. The CDR3 is made up of 13 amino acids. V was clipped by 7 bases and J by 3 bases, with 13 bases between them. CDR3 DNA: TGTGCCAGCACAGGGGAGCCTCTCTACGAGCAGTACTTC. It encodes CASTGEPLYEQYF.

The CDR3 region is CASSLSGVTEAFF. CDR3 nucleotide sequence: TGTGCCAGCAGCTTATCGGGGGTTACTGAAGCTTTCTTT. The chain employs TRBV7-6 and TRBJ1-1, with a weak D call TRBD1 (5 bases). The CDR3 runs 13 residues. CDR1 and CDR2 from the germline V gene are SGHVS and FNYEAQ. V shed 2 bases and J shed 5 bases, with 9 bases lying between them. Full variable domain (remainder filled in from reference TRBV7-6 and TRBJ1-1): GAGVSQSPRYKVTKRGQDVALRCDPISGHVSLYWYRQALGQGPEFLTYFNYEAQQDKSGLPNDRFSAERPEGSISTLTIQRTEQRDSAMYRCASSLSGVTEAFFGQGTRLTVV.

This clone was detected once. The chain joins TRBV10-3 to TRBJ1-2; 10 positions match TRBD1. Germline V lookup: CDR1 ENHRY, CDR2 SYGVKD. The V and J ends lost 7 bases and 6 bases, in that order; junction bases with no gene match: 5. The CDR3 runs to 13 residues. The CDR3 DNA follows: TGTGCCATCACCCGGGACAGGGGAAATGGCTACACCTTC. Amino acid sequence: CAITRDRGNGYTF.

This sequence joins TRBV16 and TRBJ1-5; maybe TRBD1 (6 bases). Germline V lookup: CDR1 KGHSY, CDR2 FQNENV. The CDR3 is made up of 20 amino acids. Trimming took 0 bases from V and 6 from J, leaving 27 bases between them. DNA for the CDR3: TGTGCCAGCAGCCAATCGGAAGGGGGGGTAGTGGGTCGCGATAGTCAGCCCCAGCATTTT. Amino acids: CASSQSEGGVVGRDSQPQHF.

The rearrangement joins TRBV6-1 to TRBJ2-1; 11 bases fit TRBD2. After removal of 1 base from V and 0 bases from J, the junction contained 17 bases not matched to a gene. The CDR3 has 22 amino acids. Germline V gene data show CDR1 as MNHNS and CDR2 as SASEGT. The CDR3 DNA reads TGTGCCAGCAGTGAAGAAGCCCTCGGACTAGCGGGTGATGAAAGCTCCTACAATGAGCAGTTCTTC. As protein: CASSEEALGLAGDESSYNEQFF.

The J gene is TRBJ2-7, the V gene TRBV28, with 8 nucleotides matching TRBD2. The CDR3 is made up of 12 amino acids. The V gene's germline CDR1 is MDHEN and CDR2 SYDVKM. V was pared by 7 bases and J by 7 bases, with 6 bases of the junction left unmatched. The CDR3 DNA reads as TGTGCCAGCAACAAGCGGGGGCGAGAGCAGTACTTC. Translating gives CASNKRGREQYF.

This chain joins TRBV27 and TRBJ1-2; TRBD1 agrees at 7 bases. CDR1 and CDR2 (germline): MNHEY, SMNVEV (reference sequence). The CDR3 sequence is 12 residues long. Trimming removed 7 bases from V and 2 bases from J; junction bases left unmatched: 1. DNA of the CDR3: TGTGCCAGCAAGACAGGGAACTATGGCTACACCTTC. It codes for CASKTGNYGYTF.

J is TRBJ2-3 and V is TRBV19, with D uncertain. Trimming cost V 4 bases and J 2 bases, with 7 bases left between them. Per germline, CDR1 LNHDA and CDR2 SQIVND (reference sequence). The CDR3 extends over 13 amino acids. CDR3 loop: CASSSYDTDTQYF. For the CDR3, the DNA is TGTGCCAGTAGTAGCTATGACACAGATACGCAGTATTTT.

J is TRBJ1-1 and V is TRBV20-1; D unresolved. The CDR3 has 11 amino acids. Trimming pared 3 bases from V and 7 bases from J, leaving 9 bases between. CDR1 DFQATT and CDR2 SNEGSKA come from the germline V gene (reference sequence). CDR3 loop: CSASTRDEAFF. The CDR3 DNA is TGCAGTGCTAGTACCCGGGATGAAGCTTTCTTT.

The rearrangement uses TRBV29-1 and TRBJ1-2; the match to TRBD1 covers 8 bases. V gave up 7 bases and J gave up 5 bases; unmatched junction bases: 6. The CDR3 runs 12 residues. Germline CDR1 and CDR2: SQVTM and ANQGSEA. In DNA form, the CDR3 reads TGCAGCGCCGAACAGGGGGGGTATGGCTACACCTTC. Translating it yields CSAEQGGYGYTF.

This clone was counted between two and nine times. The chain is built from TRBV4-2 and TRBJ1-1, with 9 bases matching TRBD1. Germline V gene lookup returns CDR1 LGHNA and CDR2 YNFKEQ. The CDR3 extends over 16 amino acids. Losses at the gene ends were 6 bases for V and 4 bases for J; bases not matched to a gene: 12. The CDR3 sequence: CASSKPGTGRGTEAFF. CDR3 DNA sequence: TGTGCCAGCAGTAAACCCGGGACAGGGAGGGGCACTGAAGCTTTCTTT.

The V gene is TRBV4-2, the J gene TRBJ2-1; 7 bases are shared with TRBD2. This CDR3 has 15 residues. The germline V gene encodes CDR1 LGHNA and CDR2 YNFKEQ. V was pared by 7 bases and J by 6 bases, with 12 bases of the junction left unmatched. The CDR3 protein is CASTPAGSRGNEQFF. In DNA form, the CDR3 reads TGTGCCAGCACCCCAGCGGGGTCCAGAGGCAATGAGCAGTTCTTC.

In this sample, this clone turned up a few times. The chain joins TRBV4-2 to TRBJ2-1, with TRBD1 matching 8 bases. Losses at the gene ends were 1 base for V and 8 bases for J; bases not matched to a gene: 13. Germline CDR1 and CDR2: LGHNA and YNFKEQ. The CDR3 has 17 residues. CDR3 sequence reads: CASSQGDIRTGRDEQFF. The CDR3 nucleotides are TGTGCCAGCAGCCAAGGCGATATTAGGACAGGGCGAGATGAGCAGTTCTTC.

This clone occurred once. The J gene is TRBJ2-1, the V gene TRBV4-1, with 12 bases lining up with TRBD1. The CDR3 runs to 15 residues. The junction had 9 bases not matched to a gene; V was cut back by 5 bases and J by 10 bases. Per the germline V gene, CDR1 is MGHRA and CDR2 is YSYEKL. The CDR3 sequence: CASSAPGQGAGEQFF. The CDR3 DNA is TGCGCCAGCAGCGCCCCGGGACAGGGGGCAGGGGAGCAGTTCTTC.

This chain connects TRBV4-1 to TRBJ2-5; TRBD2 is a possible D gene (6 bases). Germline CDR1 MGHRA, CDR2 YSYEKL. With 3 bases removed from V and 4 bases from J, the gap between germline ends came to 15 bases. The CDR3 is 15 residues long. CDR3 protein: CASSQFEAGRETQYF. CDR3 bases: TGCGCCAGCAGCCAGTTCGAAGCGGGCCGAGAGACCCAGTACTTC.

This sequence joins TRBV16 and TRBJ1-2; D might be TRBD1 (5 bases). CDR3 length equals 14 residues. Trimming left V 7 bases short and J 5 bases short, with 17 bases between. From germline, CDR1 is KGHSY and CDR2 FQNENV. The CDR3 nucleotides are TGTGCCAGCAACCCATGGGGGGACGTTTATGGCTACACCTTC. Translation gives CASNPWGDVYGYTF.

This clone was detected only once. The rearrangement uses TRBV4-1 and TRBJ2-2; D gene unclear. Germline CDR1 is MGHRA and CDR2 is YSYEKL. Trimming cost V 4 bases and J 2 bases, with 2 bases left between them. This CDR3 contains 12 residues. CDR3 DNA: TGCGCCAGCAGCCCTAACACCGGGGAGCTGTTTTTT. It encodes CASSPNTGELFF.

The chain combines TRBV5-1 with TRBJ2-1; 8 bases are shared with TRBD2. The V and J ends lost 2 bases and 6 bases, in that order; junction bases with no gene match: 1. Germline assignment: CDR1 SGHRS and CDR2 YFSETQ. This CDR3 contains 13 residues. CDR3 in amino acids: CASSFTSGNEQFF. The CDR3 DNA reads as TGCGCCAGCAGCTTCACTAGCGGCAATGAGCAGTTCTTC.

The chain recombines TRBV10-3 with TRBJ2-1; a weak D match, TRBD2 (5 bases). CDR3 length: 15 amino acids. The V end lost 1 base, the J end lost 2 bases, and 9 bases lay between the germline ends. CDR1 and CDR2 (germline): ENHRY, SYGVKD. CDR3 bases: TGTGCCATCAGTGAGTTGGACTCTGCCTACAATGAGCAGTTCTTC. Amino acid sequence: CAISELDSAYNEQFF.

As to this clone: One end of the junction fails to match germline, which may point to a read error. This sequence joins TRBV7-7 and TRBJ2-7; TRBD2 is a possible D gene (6 bases). This CDR3 comprises 13 residues. CDR1 and CDR2 (germline): SSHAT, FNYEAQ (reference sequence). The CDR3 spells CASSLGGGYEQYF. For the CDR3, the DNA is TGTGCTAGCAGCTTGGGGGGAGGCTACGAGCAGTACTTC.

V usage is TRBV5-1 and J usage is TRBJ2-3; D is perhaps TRBD1 (6 bases). This CDR3 is 16 amino acids long. Trimming stripped 2 bases from V and 0 bases from J, with 13 bases between. Germline assignment: CDR1 SGHRS and CDR2 YFSETQ. This CDR3 is CASSLVDSLSTDTQYF. In DNA, the CDR3 is TGCGCCAGCAGCTTAGTGGACAGCCTAAGCACAGATACGCAGTATTTT. The whole variable domain, filled in from reference TRBV5-1 and TRBJ2-3, reads KAGVTQTPRYLIKTRGQQVTLSCSPISGHRSVSWYQQTPGQGLQFLFEYFSETQRNKGNFPGRFSGRQFSNSRSEMNVSTLELGDSALYLCASSLVDSLSTDTQYFGPGTRLTVL.